Each of the 20 T cell receptor beta chains below was sequenced from the same sample in a study of blood T cell repertoires in COVID-19. TCRdb keeps only in-frame clones here, not all; method: immunoSEQ multiplex PCR. The sample consists of over 15,000 clones, approximately 91% of them appearing once. What was sequenced was peripheral blood. These receptors all come from a woman aged 80 or older with COVID-19, enrolled during active disease.

The V and J genes are TRBV9 and TRBJ2-2; no clear D gene. Trimming removed 3 bases from V and 6 bases from J, with 12 bases in between. The germline V gene has CDR1 SGDLS and CDR2 YYNGEE. The CDR3 is 14 amino acids. CDR3: CASSAGVGSGELFF. The CDR3 bases are TGTGCCAGCAGCGCTGGAGTCGGGTCCGGGGAGCTGTTTTTT.

The genes are TRBV9 and TRBJ2-2; D not resolved. This CDR3 spans 16 amino acids. Germline values: CDR1 SGDLS, CDR2 YYNGEE. With 0 bases removed from V and 7 bases from J, the gap between germline ends came to 16 bases. The CDR3 here is CASSVGLGSLSGELFF. The CDR3 region has the DNA TGTGCCAGCAGCGTAGGTCTGGGTAGCCTGAGCGGGGAGCTGTTTTTT. The variable domain in full, with the rest retrieved from reference TRBV9 and TRBJ2-2, is DSGVTQTPKHLITATGQRVTLRCSPRSGDLSVYWYQQSLDQGLQFLIQYYNGEERAKGNILERFSAQQFPDLHSELNLSSLELGDSALYFCASSVGLGSLSGELFFGEGSRLTVL.

The chain links TRBV4-3 to TRBJ1-2, with D tentatively TRBD1 (6 bases). V was clipped by 0 bases and J by 7 bases, with 15 bases between them. Per germline, CDR1 LGHNA and CDR2 YSLEER. The CDR3 extends over 15 amino acids. The CDR3 loop is CASSQEDGGAGGYTF. The CDR3 nucleotides are TGCGCCAGCAGCCAAGAAGATGGGGGCGCGGGTGGCTACACCTTC.

This chain joins TRBV5-4 and TRBJ1-1; D ambiguous. Germline V gene sequence: CDR1 SGHNT, CDR2 YYREEE (reference sequence). The CDR3 is 13 amino acids. V lost 5 bases and J 1 base, leaving 9 bases between the germline ends. This chain's CDR3 is CASRGAGNTEAFF. The CDR3 nucleotides are TGTGCCAGCAGAGGAGCGGGGAACACTGAAGCTTTCTTT.

A single count supports this clone. The chain employs TRBV4-1 and TRBJ2-2; 7 bases agree with TRBD2. Germline-derived CDR1 and CDR2 are MGHRA and YSYEKL. The CDR3 covers 13 residues. V shed 6 bases and J 3 bases; nucleotides not matched to a gene: 1. The CDR3 loop is CASRGGDTGELFF. For the CDR3, the DNA is TGCGCCAGCAGGGGGGGGGACACCGGGGAGCTGTTTTTT.

The rearrangement joins TRBV7-9 to TRBJ1-2; TRBD1 is a possible D gene (6 bases). The CDR3 is made up of 14 amino acids. The V gene lost 5 bases and the J gene lost 4 bases, with 14 bases spanning the gap. Germline CDR1 SEHNR, CDR2 FQNEAQ (reference sequence). CDR3 nucleotide sequence: TGTGCCAGCAGCCCCATCACAGGGCCCTATGGCTACACCTTC. This sequence encodes CASSPITGPYGYTF.

The J gene is TRBJ1-1, the V gene TRBV11-1; 7 nucleotides agree with TRBD1. The J segment lost 8 bases and the V segment lost 5 bases, leaving 11 bases of the junction unmatched. The CDR3 length is 14 residues. In germline, CDR1 is SGHAT, CDR2 FQDESV (reference sequence). CDR3 sequence reads: CASSTTRTGGEAFF. The CDR3 DNA sequence: TGTGCCAGCAGCACAACGCGGACAGGCGGGGAAGCTTTCTTT.

V is TRBV7-3 and J is TRBJ2-3; 10 nucleotides align to TRBD2. CDR1 and CDR2 (germline): SGHTA, FQGTGA. J gave up 8 bases and V 2 bases, and 4 bases lay outside the gene matches. The length of the CDR3 is 14 residues. The CDR3, as DNA: TGTGCCAGCAGCTTATCTAGCGGGAGCGTTACGCAGTATTTT. This gives the protein CASSLSSGSVTQYF.

V and J are TRBV6-2 or TRBV6-3 and TRBJ1-1; TRBD1 agrees at 8 bases. The CDR3 runs to 15 residues. Germline-derived CDR1 and CDR2 are MNHEY and SVGEGT. The V gene end was trimmed by 6 bases and the J gene end by 4 bases; junction bases not matched to a gene: 10. CDR3 in amino acids: CASSSLDRGATEAFF. In nucleotides, the CDR3 is TGTGCCAGCAGCTCTCTTGACAGGGGTGCCACTGAAGCTTTCTTT.

V gene TRBV19 combines with J gene TRBJ1-5, with D uncertain. CDR3 size: 14 residues. The V and J ends lost 3 bases and 4 bases respectively, with 10 bases between them. Germline values: CDR1 LNHDA, CDR2 SQIVND (reference sequence). CDR3 protein: CASSIAASNQPQHF. The CDR3 coding sequence is TGTGCCAGTAGTATTGCGGCGAGTAATCAGCCCCAGCATTTT. Full variable domain (outside the CDR3, taken from reference TRBV19 and TRBJ1-5): DGGITQSPKYLFRKEGQNVTLSCEQNLNHDAMYWYRQDPGQGLRLIYYSQIVNDFQKGDIAEGYSVSREKKESFPLTVTSAQKNPTAFYLCASSIAASNQPQHFGDGTRLSIL.

The chain couples TRBV27 to TRBJ1-4; D possibly corresponds to TRBD1 (6 bases). The ends were cut back, 8 bases at V and 1 base at J, with 14 bases in the middle. Germline CDR1 MNHEY, CDR2 SMNVEV (reference sequence). The CDR3 has 15 residues. The CDR3 nucleotides are TGTGCCAGCTCCACACAGGGTTTAACTAATGAAAAACTGTTTTTT. It is translated as CASSTQGLTNEKLFF.

The rearrangement links TRBV7-2 to TRBJ2-5; TRBD1 might be the D (6 bases). The length of the CDR3 is 14 residues. Trimming stripped 7 bases from V and 1 base from J, with 13 bases between. From germline, CDR1 is SGHTA and CDR2 FQGNSA. CDR3 bases: TGTGCCAGCACCAAAAGGGGGAGCCAAGAGACCCAGTACTTC. Residues: CASTKRGSQETQYF.

The CDR3 sequence is CASTLRGWSEDTQYF. The CDR3 nucleotides are TGTGCCAGCACCCTGAGGGGGTGGAGCGAAGATACGCAGTATTTT. This sequence joins TRBV5-6 and TRBJ2-3; tentatively, D is TRBD1 (6 bases). The CDR3 is made up of 15 amino acids. The V and J ends lost 6 bases and 5 bases respectively, with 19 bases between them. Germline V gene lookup returns CDR1 SGHDT and CDR2 YYEEEE. The complete variable domain, with remaining parts taken from reference TRBV5-6 and TRBJ2-3, reads DAGVTQSPTHLIKTRGQQVTLRCSPKSGHDTVSWYQQALGQGPQFIFQYYEEEERQRGNFPDRFSGHQFPNYSSELNVNALLLGDSALYLCASTLRGWSEDTQYFGPGTRLTVL.

V gene TRBV10-3 combines with J gene TRBJ1-1; TRBD1 agrees at 8 bases. J was trimmed by 5 bases and V by 6 bases; bases with no gene match: 5. The CDR3 contains 13 residues. The germline gives CDR1 ENHRY, CDR2 SYGVKD. This chain's CDR3 is CAISLTGVTEAFF. The CDR3 DNA reads TGTGCCATCAGCTTGACAGGGGTTACTGAAGCTTTCTTT.

The chain uses TRBV28 and TRBJ2-2, with D possibly TRBD1 on 6 matching bases. The CDR3 length is 17 residues. CDR1 MDHEN and CDR2 SYDVKM come from the germline V gene. The ends were cut back, 0 bases at V and 3 bases at J, with 14 bases in the middle. This chain's CDR3 is CASSLWGAARDTGELFF. DNA of the CDR3: TGTGCCAGCAGTTTATGGGGGGCGGCTAGGGACACCGGGGAGCTGTTTTTT.

V and J are TRBV19 and TRBJ1-4, with no clear D. Germline-derived CDR1 and CDR2 are LNHDA and SQIVND (reference sequence). The CDR3 loop spans 14 amino acids. V was pared by 3 bases and J by 7 bases, with 12 bases between. The CDR3 DNA is TGTGCCAGTAGTATGGTAACAGATTTTGAAAAACTGTTTTTT. As protein: CASSMVTDFEKLFF.

The chain couples TRBV3-1 (or the pseudogene TRBV3-2) to TRBJ2-2; TRBD2 agrees at 9 bases. Per germline, CDR1 LGHDT and CDR2 YNNKEL (reference sequence). This CDR3 has 16 residues. J gave up 5 bases and V 6 bases, and 10 bases lay outside the gene matches. The CDR3 sequence is CASSPRTSAGTGELFF. Written as DNA, the CDR3 is TGTGCCAGCAGTCCGCGGACTAGCGCTGGGACCGGGGAGCTGTTTTTT.

V usage is TRBV7-2 and J usage is TRBJ2-2; a possible D gene is TRBD1 (6 bases). Germline assignment: CDR1 SGHTA and CDR2 FQGNSA. Trimming shortened V by 0 bases and J by 5 bases, and 7 bases separated the two germline ends. This CDR3 spans 14 amino acids. The CDR3 loop reads CASSLADRTGELFF. For the CDR3, the DNA is TGTGCCAGCAGCTTAGCGGACAGAACCGGGGAGCTGTTTTTT.

This chain joins TRBV29-1 and TRBJ2-2, with no clear D. V lost 5 bases, J lost 1 base, and 11 bases lay in between. CDR1 is SQVTM, CDR2 ANQGSEA, per germline. The CDR3 sequence is 14 residues long. In DNA, the CDR3 is TGCAGCGTTTTCAGTCGAGGGAACACCGGGGAGCTGTTTTTT. Its translation: CSVFSRGNTGELFF.

The V call is TRBV5-1, the J call TRBJ2-5, with D possibly being TRBD2 (6 bases). Germline V gives CDR1 SGHRS, CDR2 YFSETQ. This CDR3 contains 15 residues. V was pared by 4 bases and J by 1 base, with 14 bases between. CDR3 sequence: CASSPQVGGQETQYF. The CDR3 DNA reads TGCGCCAGCAGCCCCCAGGTGGGGGGCCAAGAGACCCAGTACTTC.